These 9 T cell receptor beta chains share one sample of origin, sequenced in a study of blood T cell repertoires in COVID-19. Measured with immunoSEQ multiplex PCR; TCRdb has only the in-frame clones, and not every one. This table holds about 180,000 clones, about nine tenths found once. The specimen was peripheral blood. These receptors were collected from a man aged 18 to 30 who had recovered from COVID-19.

This chain connects TRBV7-2 to TRBJ1-1; tentatively, D is TRBD1 (5 bases). The CDR3 covers 14 residues. Germline CDR1 reads SGHTA; CDR2 reads FQGNSA. V shed 4 bases and J shed 1 base, with 10 bases lying between them. The chain's CDR3 is CASSSPGRNTEAFF. The CDR3 region has the DNA TGTGCCAGCAGCTCCCCAGGGCGGAACACTGAAGCTTTCTTT.

The rearrangement links TRBV19 to TRBJ2-1; 8 bases line up with TRBD2. From germline, CDR1 is LNHDA and CDR2 SQIVND (reference sequence). V was pared by 6 bases and J by 7 bases, with 8 bases of the junction left unmatched. The CDR3 is made up of 14 amino acids. This CDR3 reads CASSQREYMNEQFF. The CDR3 DNA reads TGTGCCAGTAGCCAGCGGGAGTACATGAATGAGCAGTTCTTC.

The chain couples TRBV18 to TRBJ1-1; D may be TRBD1 (5 bases). The CDR3 is made up of 16 amino acids. The V gene's germline CDR1 is KGHSH and CDR2 LQKENI. The V and J ends lost 1 base and 0 bases respectively, with 12 bases between them. The CDR3 DNA is TGTGCCAGCTCACCACGTTTGGGGACTTTGAACACTGAAGCTTTCTTT. As protein: CASSPRLGTLNTEAFF.

The chain is built from TRBV10-3 and TRBJ2-7, with TRBD1 as a possible D gene (5 bases). This CDR3 is built from 13 residues. In germline, CDR1 is ENHRY, CDR2 SYGVKD. Between the trimmed V and J ends, which lost 7 bases and 2 bases, there was a span of 12 bases. The CDR3 region has the DNA TGTGCCATCATGGGGCAGGCGGCCTACGAGCAGTACTTC. As protein: CAIMGQAAYEQYF.

This clone was recorded once. CDR3 nucleotides: TGTGCCAGCAGCCCGACAGGTCGCGGGCCTAACTATGGCTACACCTTC. It specifies CASSPTGRGPNYGYTF. V is TRBV9 and J is TRBJ1-2, with D maybe TRBD1 (6 bases). This CDR3 has 16 amino acids. V dropped 4 bases and J dropped 0 bases, with 16 bases sitting between them. Per germline, CDR1 SGDLS and CDR2 YYNGEE.

The chain couples TRBV5-1 to TRBJ2-4; 9 positions agree with TRBD1. The junction had 6 bases not matched to a gene; V was cut back by 4 bases and J by 4 bases. CDR3 length equals 15 residues. CDR1 is SGHRS and CDR2 is YFSETQ in the germline V gene. CDR3 loop: CASSLEGTGKNIQYF. CDR3 DNA: TGCGCCAGCAGCCTGGAGGGGACAGGGAAAAACATTCAGTACTTC.

The chain has TRBV28 and TRBJ1-6; D not resolved. The CDR3 is made up of 11 amino acids. Trimming shortened V by 4 bases and J by 7 bases, and 2 bases separated the two germline ends. CDR1 MDHEN and CDR2 SYDVKM come from the germline V gene. The CDR3 sequence: CASSSNSPLHF. The DNA of the CDR3 is TGTGCCAGCAGTTCAAATTCACCCCTCCACTTT.

The V call is TRBV6-1, the J call TRBJ2-4, with D maybe TRBD1 (6 bases). The CDR3 has 17 amino acids. Germline assignment: CDR1 MNHNS and CDR2 SASEGT. V was trimmed by 4 bases and J by 7 bases, leaving 23 bases between them. The CDR3 DNA sequence: TGTGCCAGCAGTGTAACCGACAGGTCATCTTTCGGGAACATTCAGTACTTC. It translates to CASSVTDRSSFGNIQYF.

This chain links TRBV12-3 or TRBV12-4 with TRBJ1-1, with 10 bases matching TRBD1. The ends lost 5 bases at V and 5 bases at J; junction bases unmatched: 2. The CDR3 covers 13 residues. This CDR3 reads CASSGTGVTEAFF. The CDR3 nucleotides read TGTGCCAGCAGTGGGACAGGGGTAACTGAAGCTTTCTTT.